This passage covers 2 T cell receptor beta chains from one sample sequenced in a study of cytomegalovirus exposure and HLA in healthy donors. PCR involved 60 Vbeta and 13 Jbeta primers. Some clones are missing from TCRdb's copy, which holds only in-frame ones; the method was immunoSEQ multiplex PCR. The sample shows 90,000 to 100,000 clones, about 74% of them seen only once. The sequenced sample was PBMCs. The receptors derive from a female donor in good health and CMV-seronegative.

V and J are TRBV27 and TRBJ2-7; TRBD1 agrees at 10 bases. Unmatched junction bases numbered 2, after V lost 1 base and J lost 5 bases. Germline-derived CDR1 and CDR2 are MNHEY and SMNVEV (reference sequence). The CDR3 has 14 amino acids. The DNA of the CDR3 is TGTGCCAGCAGTTTATGGGGACAGGGGCACGAGCAGTACTTC. This translates into CASSLWGQGHEQYF.

This clone occurred a few times. J is TRBJ1-2 and V is TRBV2; TRBD1 matches at 7 bases. Germline CDR1 is SNHLY and CDR2 is FYNNEI. Trimming cost V 7 bases and J 5 bases; bases outside gene matches: 4. CDR3 length equals 12 residues. CDR3 DNA sequence: TGTGCCAGCACCCGACAGGGATATGGCTACACCTTC. Amino acids: CASTRQGYGYTF. The entire variable domain, with the rest obtained from reference TRBV2 and TRBJ1-2, is as follows: EPEVTQTPSHQVTQMGQEVILRCVPISNHLYFYWYRQILGQKVEFLVSFYNNEISEKSEIFDDQFSVERPDGSNFTLKIRSTKLEDSAMYFCASTRQGYGYTFGSGTRLTVV.